The clone carrying this T cell receptor (beta chain) appeared a few times. Its antigen is not known. The data are from a study of post-analysis software for immune sequencing data. Whole-study context: Multiple sclerosis in the patients followed relapsing-remitting, secondary progressive and progressive-relapsing courses.

Germline CDR1 reads SNHLY; CDR2 reads FYNNEI. The CDR3 loop spans 15 amino acids. Tagging with unique molecular identifiers was a feature of the TCR beta cDNA libraries. Between about 0.85 and 10 million T cells gave rise to 500,000 to 650,000 cDNA molecules. TCRdb recomputed calls from the PCR reads with MiXCR, one row per CDR3 protein. The sample has 750,000 to 950,000 distinct CDR3 sequences; 53% are singletons. Study-level points and caveats: Same-batch preparations were strongly co-clustered by F measure. Roughly 5 TRBV segments, TRBV5-6, TRBV5-1 and TRBV20-1 among them, were found more frequent in patients than controls.

The chain joins TRBV2 to TRBJ2-4, with TRBD2 as a possible D gene (5 bases). Judging by the DNA end, TRBJ2-5 fits better; the J call may be wrong. The sample was blood. The sequence was collected from a girl aged 5 to 17 with multiple sclerosis. CDR3 region: CASSEGGGSRETQYF. The CDR3 DNA reads TGTGCCAGCAGTGAAGGCGGAGGCTCCCGGGAGACCCAGTACTTC.